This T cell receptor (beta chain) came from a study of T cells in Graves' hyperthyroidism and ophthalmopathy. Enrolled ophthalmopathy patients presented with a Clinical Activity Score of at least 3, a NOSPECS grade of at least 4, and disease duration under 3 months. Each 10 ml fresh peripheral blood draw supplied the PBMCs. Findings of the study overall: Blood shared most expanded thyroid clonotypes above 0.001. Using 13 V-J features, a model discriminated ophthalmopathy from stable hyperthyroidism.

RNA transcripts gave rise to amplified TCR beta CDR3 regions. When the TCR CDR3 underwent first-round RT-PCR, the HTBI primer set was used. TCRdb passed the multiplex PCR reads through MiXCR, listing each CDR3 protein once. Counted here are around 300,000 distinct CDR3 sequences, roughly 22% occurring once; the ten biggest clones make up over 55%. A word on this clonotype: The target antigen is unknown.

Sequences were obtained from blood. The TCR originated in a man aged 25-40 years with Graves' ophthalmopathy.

The CDR3 bases are TGTGCCAGCAGACCTGGACGGGGCTACTCTGGAAACACCATATATTTT. It yields the protein CASRPGRGYSGNTIYF. J is TRBJ1-3 and V is TRBV7-8, with D possibly TRBD1 on 5 matching bases. The CDR3 runs to 16 residues. CDR1 is SGHVS and CDR2 is FQNEAQ in the germline V gene. Trimming took 6 bases from V and 0 from J, leaving 15 bases between them. Using reference TRBV7-8 and TRBJ1-3 for the parts outside the CDR3, the full variable domain is GAGVSQSPRYKVAKRGQDVALRCDPISGHVSLFWYQQALGQGPEFLTYFQNEAQLDKSGLPSDRFFAERPEGSVSTLKIQRTQQEDSAVYLCASRPGRGYSGNTIYFGEGSWLTVV.